This T cell receptor beta chain was profiled in a study of blood T cell repertoires in COVID-19. This clone has a count of ten or more. Per the study methods: Estimation of nucleated cell counts was performed using reference gene primer amplification. Generated by immunoSEQ multiplex PCR, the TCRdb table keeps only in-frame clones and is missing some. Clone size and V and J calls were adopted from that table, with D and trimming inferred from the DNA. The sample consists of 130,000 to 150,000 clones, around 87% of them appearing once. Germline values: CDR1 MRHNA, CDR2 SNTAGT. J was trimmed by 7 bases and V by 0 bases; bases with no gene match: 7. The CDR3 length is 16 residues. Recruitment covered about two dozen US areas and drew participants whose ages spanned roughly 18 to 100 years.

The sample was PBMCs or T cells enriched from blood (not recorded which). V gene TRBV6-4 combines with J gene TRBJ2-2; 8 nucleotides align to TRBD2. This TCR came from a woman aged 25 to 39 with acute COVID-19. The CDR3 coding sequence is TGTGCCAGCAGTGACTCCAGCGGGAGTATTGACGGGGAGCTGTTTTTT. It specifies CASSDSSGSIDGELFF.